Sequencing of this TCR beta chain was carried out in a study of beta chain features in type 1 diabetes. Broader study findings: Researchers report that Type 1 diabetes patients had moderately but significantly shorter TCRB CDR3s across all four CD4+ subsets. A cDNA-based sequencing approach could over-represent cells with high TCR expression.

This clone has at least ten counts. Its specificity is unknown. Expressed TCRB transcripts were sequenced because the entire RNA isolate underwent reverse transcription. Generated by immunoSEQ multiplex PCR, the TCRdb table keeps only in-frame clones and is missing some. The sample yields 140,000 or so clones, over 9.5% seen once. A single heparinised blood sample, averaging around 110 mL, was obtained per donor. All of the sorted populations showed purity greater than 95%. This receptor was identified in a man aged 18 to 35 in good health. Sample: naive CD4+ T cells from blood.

The CDR3 sequence: CAISVEWMSGQYF. CDR3 nucleotides: TGTGCCATCAGCGTCGAATGGATGAGCGGGCAGTACTTC. The chain carries TRBV10-3 and TRBJ2-7, with D possibly matching TRBD2 (5 bases). Trimming cost V 6 bases and J 9 bases, with 18 bases left between them. This CDR3 is 13 amino acids long. Per the germline V gene, CDR1 is ENHRY and CDR2 is SYGVKD.